What follows are 11 T cell receptor beta chains derived from one specimen sequenced in a study of blood T cell repertoires in COVID-19. The table came from immunoSEQ multiplex PCR; TCRdb's copy has only in-frame clones and leaves some out. This sample yields around 57,000 clones, of which 75% to 90% are seen a single time; 20% to 25% belongs to the top ten. Sequencing was carried out using peripheral blood. The receptors originated from a woman older than 75 with COVID-19, enrolled during active disease.

The chain has TRBV7-2 and TRBJ2-2; 9 positions agree with TRBD1. In germline, CDR1 is SGHTA, CDR2 FQGNSA. This CDR3 spans 16 amino acids. V trimming: 6 bases; J trimming: 5 bases; junction bases outside the gene matches: 10. The CDR3 coding sequence is TGTGCCAGCAGACCTCCGGGGGACAGGGATACCGGGGAGCTGTTTTTT. Translation gives CASRPPGDRDTGELFF.

CDR3 nucleotides: TGTGCCAGCAGGTCAAAGGGGGACAGGGAATCCTCTGGAAACACCATATATTTT. Translation: CASRSKGDRESSGNTIYF. This chain joins TRBV13 and TRBJ1-3, with TRBD1 matching 9 bases. Germline loops: CDR1 PRHDT, CDR2 FYEKMQ (reference sequence). This CDR3 spans 18 amino acids. V gave up 6 bases and J gave up 0 bases; unmatched junction bases: 12.

The chain recombines TRBV2 with TRBJ2-2; 9 positions agree with TRBD1. V was pared by 4 bases and J by 5 bases, with 5 bases of the junction left unmatched. Germline CDR1 SNHLY, CDR2 FYNNEI. The CDR3 contains 15 residues. The CDR3 coding sequence is TGTGCCAGCAGTGCCGGGACAGGGTGGACCGGGGAGCTGTTTTTT. It encodes CASSAGTGWTGELFF.

This chain connects TRBV5-1 to TRBJ1-2; possibly TRBD1 for D (6 bases). The CDR3 extends over 14 amino acids. CDR1 SGHRS and CDR2 YFSETQ come from the germline V gene. V lost 0 bases, J lost 1 base, and 7 bases lay in between. DNA of the CDR3: TGCGCCAGCAGCTTGGGGGACAATAACTATGGCTACACCTTC. Its protein product is CASSLGDNNYGYTF.

This clone was detected only a few times. The gene calls are TRBV6-2 or TRBV6-3 and TRBJ2-4, with TRBD2 matching 9 bases. CDR1 and CDR2 (germline): MNHEY, SVGEGT. The CDR3 spans 20 residues. V shed 0 bases, J shed 0 bases, and the junction held 12 bases outside the gene matches. CDR3 protein: CASSYSNSQRGALAKNIQYF. The CDR3 nucleotides are TGTGCCAGCAGTTACTCGAATTCGCAGCGGGGGGCCTTAGCCAAAAACATTCAGTACTTC.

J is TRBJ2-5 and V is TRBV5-1; tentative D call: TRBD2 (6 bases). CDR3 size: 13 residues. The germline V gene encodes CDR1 SGHRS and CDR2 YFSETQ. The V gene lost 4 bases and the J gene lost 5 bases, with 12 bases spanning the gap. The CDR3: CASSTTGGETQYF. CDR3 coding DNA: TGCGCCAGCAGCACGACTGGGGGGGAGACCCAGTACTTC. Looking up the rest from reference TRBV5-1 and TRBJ2-5 gives the full variable domain: KAGVTQTPRYLIKTRGQQVTLSCSPISGHRSVSWYQQTPGQGLQFLFEYFSETQRNKGNFPGRFSGRQFSNSRSEMNVSTLELGDSALYLCASSTTGGETQYFGPGTRLLVL.

The chain is built from TRBV7-9 and TRBJ2-5, with 7 bases matching TRBD1. Germline V CDR1 and CDR2: SEHNR, FQNEAQ (reference sequence). The CDR3 extends over 15 amino acids. V lost 1 base, J lost 5 bases, and 7 bases stayed unmatched. CDR3 sequence reads: CASSLGTGSAETQYF. The CDR3 coding sequence is TGTGCCAGCAGCTTAGGGACAGGTTCTGCGGAGACCCAGTACTTC.

The rearrangement joins TRBV6-5 to TRBJ2-1; 8 nucleotides line up with TRBD1. The junction had 8 bases not matched to a gene; V was cut back by 0 bases and J by 7 bases. The germline V gene has CDR1 MNHEY and CDR2 SVGAGI. This CDR3 is 16 amino acids long. CDR3 protein: CASSYSIGTGANEQFF. The CDR3 DNA reads as TGTGCCAGCAGTTACTCGATCGGGACAGGAGCAAATGAGCAGTTCTTC.

The chain couples TRBV3-1 (or the pseudogene TRBV3-2) to TRBJ2-6; possible D gene TRBD2, 5 bases. Per the germline V gene, CDR1 is LGHDT and CDR2 is YNNKEL (reference sequence). Trimming left V 1 base short and J 1 base short, with 8 bases between. The CDR3 length is 16 residues. CDR3 loop: CASSQVRVSGANVLTF. In nucleotides, the CDR3 is TGTGCCAGCAGCCAAGTGCGGGTTTCTGGGGCCAACGTCCTGACTTTC.

The genes are TRBV27 and TRBJ2-1; D unclear. The V end was cut by 8 bases, the J end by 7 bases, with 12 bases between. CDR1 and CDR2 (germline): MNHEY, SMNVEV (reference sequence). The CDR3 is made up of 12 amino acids. The DNA for the CDR3 is TGTGCCAGCTCTCTTTTCGGTAATGAGCAGTTCTTC. Encoded protein: CASSLFGNEQFF.

This clone was seen more than once but under ten times. The CDR3 is CASSREGEPQHF. As DNA, the CDR3 is TGTGCCAGCAGCAGGGAAGGGGAGCCCCAGCATTTT. This chain links TRBV5-4 with TRBJ1-5; possible D gene TRBD1, 5 bases. The V gene lost 4 bases and the J gene lost 8 bases, with 10 bases spanning the gap. CDR1 SGHNT and CDR2 YYREEE come from the germline V gene (reference sequence). CDR3 length: 12 amino acids.